Listed below are T cell receptor beta chains from one sample, sequenced in a study of T and B cells in COVID-19 patients. MiXCR, applied by TCRdb to the multiplex PCR reads, yields one record per CDR3 protein. The sample yields roughly 23,000 distinct CDR3 sequences, about 32% seen once. The sequenced sample consisted of blood. The receptor source for this set is a human donor who had recovered from COVID-19. Both conserved end residues are part of each CDR3. The order of the fields is D gene, J gene, V gene, clone size, CDR3 protein. A D gene is named only where the DNA matches it firmly. For some rows the clone size is stated as once, few or many, or as a class when expanded; others skip it.

NA	TRBJ1-2	TRBV6-5	NA	CASSYRDNYGYTF
TRBD1	TRBJ1-2	TRBV5-1	NA	CASSLRTGGPGYTF
TRBD1	TRBJ2-1	TRBV4-2	NA	CASSQRDRSAGDEQFF
NA	TRBJ1-1	TRBV6-5	NA	CASSYGQGGTEAFF
TRBD2	TRBJ2-5	TRBV19	NA	CASSTGTSGGLHRETQYF
TRBD1	TRBJ1-2	TRBV19	NA	CASRAAGQGLYGYTF
NA	TRBJ2-5	TRBV29-1	medium-sized	CSVGRALGETQYF
NA	TRBJ2-7	TRBV2	NA	CASSPEGESYEQYF
NA	TRBJ1-1	TRBV18	NA	CASSPSDSLNTEAFF
TRBD2	TRBJ2-7	TRBV7-6	NA	CASSRTSGGSSYEQYF
NA	TRBJ1-5	TRBV30	few	CAWSVGGRNQPQHF
NA	TRBJ2-2	TRBV19	medium-sized	CASSHQGGTGELFF
TRBD1	TRBJ2-7	TRBV19	NA	CASSTSGDSTIYEQYF
TRBD2	TRBJ2-7	TRBV12-3/TRBV12-4	NA	CASSPGLAGVAYEQYF
NA	TRBJ1-2	TRBV7-9	NA	CASSLLSRAEYGYTF
TRBD1	TRBJ2-1	TRBV5-1	NA	CASSLRDRGDNEQFF
TRBD2	TRBJ2-4	TRBV4-2	once	CASSPEGGRGINIQYF
NA	TRBJ2-5	TRBV19	medium-sized	CASSAFGETQYF
TRBD2	TRBJ2-5	TRBV12-3/TRBV12-4	NA	CASSSGLDGETQYF
NA	TRBJ2-1	TRBV30	few	CAWSRGGQINEQFF
NA	TRBJ2-1	TRBV6-1	NA	CASSERDEQFF
TRBD1	TRBJ2-3	TRBV18	few	CASSSQGADTQYF
NA	TRBJ1-2	TRBV29-1	medium-sized	CSVEDDRLFYGYTF
NA	TRBJ2-1	TRBV4-2	once	CASSQVLGVNYNEQFF
TRBD1	TRBJ1-2	TRBV6-4	NA	CASRPGQGAAANYGYTF
TRBD2	TRBJ2-6	TRBV29-1	NA	CSVHGTSGSSGANVLTF
NA	TRBJ2-3	TRBV7-4	NA	CASSLERGSTDTQYF
NA	TRBJ1-5	TRBV6-5	NA	CASSEPPASENQPQHF
NA	TRBJ1-2	TRBV6-1	NA	CASSPTGGDGYTF
NA	TRBJ2-7	TRBV11-2	once	CASSSRYLGDYEQYF
TRBD2	TRBJ2-5	TRBV29-1	many	CSVRLAGPQETQYF
NA	TRBJ2-3	TRBV19	many	CASSARLAITDTQYF
NA	TRBJ2-2	TRBV5-1	NA	CASSVDSTGGELFF
NA	TRBJ2-2	TRBV6-5	medium-sized	CASRLEGGTGELFF
NA	TRBJ1-5	TRBV15	few	CATSRDTQPQHF
TRBD2	TRBJ2-3	TRBV5-4	medium-sized	CASSLDQRGTTDTQYF
NA	TRBJ1-6	TRBV6-5	NA	CASSSAGPYNSPLHF